This TCR beta chain was identified in a study of cytomegalovirus exposure and HLA in healthy donors. Study information: The Caucasian-associated ancestry cluster contained about four fifths of the approximately 420 genotyped donors.

General observations from the study: Some public TCRs appeared in many individuals, while most sequences were rare. The study put some 160 TCR beta chains on its list as cytomegalovirus-associated.

The CDR3 extends over 12 amino acids. Germline values: CDR1 SEHNR, CDR2 FQNEAQ (reference sequence). Trimming removed 4 bases from V and 10 bases from J, with 11 bases in between. A note on this clone: Antigen specificity is unknown.

The PCR contained 60 Vbeta and 13 Jbeta primers. Sequencing was performed with immunoSEQ multiplex PCR; in TCRdb, only in-frame clones are kept and a portion is missing. The sample has more than 80,000 clones, approximately 64% seen once. Sequencing was done on a sample of PBMCs. V and J are TRBV7-9 and TRBJ2-1; a possible D gene is TRBD1 (6 bases). The clonotype comes from a man in his 60s in good health and CMV-seronegative. The CDR3: CASSSRQAEQFF. CDR3 DNA: TGTGCCAGCAGCTCCCGACAGGCCGAGCAGTTCTTC.